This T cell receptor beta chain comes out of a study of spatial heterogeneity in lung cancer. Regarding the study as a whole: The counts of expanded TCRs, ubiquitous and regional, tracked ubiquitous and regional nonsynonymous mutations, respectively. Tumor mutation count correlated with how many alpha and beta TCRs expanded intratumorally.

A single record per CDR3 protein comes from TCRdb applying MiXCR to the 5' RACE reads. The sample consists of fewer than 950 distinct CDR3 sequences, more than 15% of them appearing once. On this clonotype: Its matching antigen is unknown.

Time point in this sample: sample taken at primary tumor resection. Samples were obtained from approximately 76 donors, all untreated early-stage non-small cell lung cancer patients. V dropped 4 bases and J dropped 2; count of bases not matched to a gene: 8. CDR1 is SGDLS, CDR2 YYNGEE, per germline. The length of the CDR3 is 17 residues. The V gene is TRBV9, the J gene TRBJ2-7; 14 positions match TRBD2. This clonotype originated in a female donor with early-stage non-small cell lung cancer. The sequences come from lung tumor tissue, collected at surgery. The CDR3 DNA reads TGTGCCAGCAGCTCACCCGGGACTAGCGGGAGCCCCTACGAGCAGTACTTC. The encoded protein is CASSSPGTSGSPYEQYF.